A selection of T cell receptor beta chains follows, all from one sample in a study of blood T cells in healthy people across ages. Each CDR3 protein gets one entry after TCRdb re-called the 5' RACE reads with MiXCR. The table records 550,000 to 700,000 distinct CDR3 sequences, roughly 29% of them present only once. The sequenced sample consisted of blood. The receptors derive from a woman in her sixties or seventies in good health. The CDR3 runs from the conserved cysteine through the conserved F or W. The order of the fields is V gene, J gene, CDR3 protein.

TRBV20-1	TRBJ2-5	CSPRGGGANQETQYF
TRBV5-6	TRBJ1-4	CASSGTGSYEKLFF
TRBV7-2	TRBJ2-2	CASSPSRSGELFF
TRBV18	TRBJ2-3	CASSQLLTGIGDTQYF
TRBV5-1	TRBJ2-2	CASSRWGEDTGELFF
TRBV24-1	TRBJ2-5	CATSEDRGQETQYF
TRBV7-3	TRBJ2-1	CASSPPGSEQFF
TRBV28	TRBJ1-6	CASSENRDSPLHF
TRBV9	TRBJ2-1	CASSVGGTEQFF
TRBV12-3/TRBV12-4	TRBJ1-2	CASTLIGYGYTF
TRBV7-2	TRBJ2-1	CASSSRTGSYNEQFF
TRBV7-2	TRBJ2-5	CASSLAPSQETQYF
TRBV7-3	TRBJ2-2	CVSSRSTSGGTGELFF
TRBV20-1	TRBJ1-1	CSVPKDTEAFF
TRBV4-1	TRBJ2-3	CASSQRGETRYPDTQYF
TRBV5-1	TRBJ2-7	CASSSRQASLSYEQYF
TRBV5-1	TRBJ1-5	CASSSGTGNQPQHF
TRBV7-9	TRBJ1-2	CASSSIGDRKLYGYTF
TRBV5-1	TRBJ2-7	CASSLSRTSFEQYF
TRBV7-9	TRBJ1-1	CASGPNRVGNTEAFF
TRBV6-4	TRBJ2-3	CASSHERGGQDTQYF
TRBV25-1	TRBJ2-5	CASSVDPGRGGQETQYF
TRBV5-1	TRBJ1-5	CASSLSGDSDQPQHF